The text below deals with one TCR beta chain. Constant-segment primers and 5'RACE yielded cDNA libraries for TCR alpha and TCR beta, each carrying sample barcodes and UMIs. TCRdb re-derived calls from the 5' RACE reads in MiXCR, one entry per CDR3 protein. The data contain around 99,000 distinct CDR3 sequences, about an eighth of them singletons. The germline gives CDR1 DFQATT, CDR2 SNEGSKA (reference sequence). Trimming took 0 bases from V and 2 from J; bases not matched to a gene: 3. The length of the CDR3 is 15 residues. This record comes from a study of T-cell memory formation after mild COVID-19.

This TCR was sampled from a man between 18 and 35 years old who had mild COVID-19 (a few samples of this study predate the infection). Cell type and time point are not known. Sample: PBMCs or a T cell subset sorted from them (not recorded which). The rearrangement links TRBV20-1 to TRBJ2-1; 8 positions match TRBD2. CDR3 protein: CSARDTGGAYNEQFF. The CDR3 coding sequence is TGCAGTGCTAGAGACACCGGGGGGGCCTACAATGAGCAGTTCTTC.